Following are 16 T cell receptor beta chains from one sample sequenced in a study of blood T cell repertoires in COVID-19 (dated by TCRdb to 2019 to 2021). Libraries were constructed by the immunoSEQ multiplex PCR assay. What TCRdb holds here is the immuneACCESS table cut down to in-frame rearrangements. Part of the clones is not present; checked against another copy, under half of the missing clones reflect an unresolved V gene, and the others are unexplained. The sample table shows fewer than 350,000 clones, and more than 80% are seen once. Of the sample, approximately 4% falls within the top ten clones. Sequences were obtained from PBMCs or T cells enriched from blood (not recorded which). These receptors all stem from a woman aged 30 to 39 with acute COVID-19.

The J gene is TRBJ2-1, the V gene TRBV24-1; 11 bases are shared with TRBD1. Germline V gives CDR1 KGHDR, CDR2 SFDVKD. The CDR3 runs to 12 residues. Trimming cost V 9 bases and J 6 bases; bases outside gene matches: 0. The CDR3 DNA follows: TGTGCCACCGGGACAGGGGGCAATGAGCAGTTCTTC. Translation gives CATGTGGNEQFF.

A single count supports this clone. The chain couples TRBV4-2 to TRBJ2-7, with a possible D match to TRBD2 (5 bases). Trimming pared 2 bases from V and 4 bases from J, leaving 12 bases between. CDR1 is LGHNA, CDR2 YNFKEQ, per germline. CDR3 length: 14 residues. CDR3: CASSQLRTAYEQYF. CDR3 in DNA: TGTGCCAGCAGCCAACTACGGACTGCATACGAGCAGTACTTC.

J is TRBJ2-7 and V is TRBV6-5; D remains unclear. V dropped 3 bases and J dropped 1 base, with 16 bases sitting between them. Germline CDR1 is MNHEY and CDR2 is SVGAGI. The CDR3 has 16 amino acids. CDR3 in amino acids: CASSYSPPSQSYEQYF. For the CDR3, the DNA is TGTGCCAGCAGTTATTCCCCCCCCTCCCAGTCCTACGAGCAGTACTTC.

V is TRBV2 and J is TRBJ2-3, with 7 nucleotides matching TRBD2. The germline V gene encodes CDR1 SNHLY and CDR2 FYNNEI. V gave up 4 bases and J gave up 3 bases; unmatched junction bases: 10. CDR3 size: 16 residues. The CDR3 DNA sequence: TGTGCCAGCAGTGGGGGGGTAGCGGGCCAGACAGATACGCAGTATTTT. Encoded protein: CASSGGVAGQTDTQYF.

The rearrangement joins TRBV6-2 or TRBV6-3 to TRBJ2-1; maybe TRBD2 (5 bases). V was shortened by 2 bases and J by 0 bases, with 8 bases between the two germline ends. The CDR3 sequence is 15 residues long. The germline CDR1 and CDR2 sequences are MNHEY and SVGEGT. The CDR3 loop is CASSYAGSSYNEQFF. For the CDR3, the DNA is TGTGCCAGCAGTTACGCGGGTAGCTCCTACAATGAGCAGTTCTTC.

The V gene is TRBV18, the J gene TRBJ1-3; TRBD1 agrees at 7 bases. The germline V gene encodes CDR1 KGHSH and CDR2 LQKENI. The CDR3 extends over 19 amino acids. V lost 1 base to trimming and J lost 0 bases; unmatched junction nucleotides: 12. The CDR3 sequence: CASSPRDSWTPYSGNTIYF. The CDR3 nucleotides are TGTGCCAGCTCACCACGGGACAGTTGGACCCCTTACTCTGGAAACACCATATATTTT.

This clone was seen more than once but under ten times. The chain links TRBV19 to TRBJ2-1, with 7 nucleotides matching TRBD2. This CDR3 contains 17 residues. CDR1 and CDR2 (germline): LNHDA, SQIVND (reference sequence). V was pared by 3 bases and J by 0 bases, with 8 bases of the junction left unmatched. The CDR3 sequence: CASSIMASGSSYNEQFF. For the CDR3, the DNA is TGTGCCAGTAGTATTATGGCTAGCGGAAGCTCCTACAATGAGCAGTTCTTC.

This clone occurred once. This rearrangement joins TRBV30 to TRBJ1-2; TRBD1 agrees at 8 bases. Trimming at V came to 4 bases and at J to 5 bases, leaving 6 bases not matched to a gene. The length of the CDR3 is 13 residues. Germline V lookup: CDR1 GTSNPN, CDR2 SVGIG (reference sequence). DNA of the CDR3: TGTGCCTGGAACCTCGGACAGGGTTATGGCTACACCTTC. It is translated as CAWNLGQGYGYTF.

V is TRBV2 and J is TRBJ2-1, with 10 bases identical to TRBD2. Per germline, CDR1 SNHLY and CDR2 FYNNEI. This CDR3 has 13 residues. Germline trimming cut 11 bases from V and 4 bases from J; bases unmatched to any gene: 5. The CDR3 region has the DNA TGTGCCGGAAGGACTAGCGGTTACAATGAGCAGTTCTTC. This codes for CAGRTSGYNEQFF. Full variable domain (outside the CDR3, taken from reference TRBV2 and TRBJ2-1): EPEVTQTPSHQVTQMGQEVILRCVPISNHLYFYWYRQILGQKVEFLVSFYNNEISEKSEIFDDQFSVERPDGSNFTLKIRSTKLEDSAMYFCAGRTSGYNEQFFGPGTRLTVL.

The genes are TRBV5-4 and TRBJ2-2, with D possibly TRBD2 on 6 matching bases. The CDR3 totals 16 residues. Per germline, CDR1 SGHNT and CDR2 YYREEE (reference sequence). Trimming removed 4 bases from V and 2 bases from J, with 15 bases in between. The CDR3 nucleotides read TGTGCCAGCAGCCCCAAAGGAGGGCTAAACACCGGGGAGCTGTTTTTT. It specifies CASSPKGGLNTGELFF.

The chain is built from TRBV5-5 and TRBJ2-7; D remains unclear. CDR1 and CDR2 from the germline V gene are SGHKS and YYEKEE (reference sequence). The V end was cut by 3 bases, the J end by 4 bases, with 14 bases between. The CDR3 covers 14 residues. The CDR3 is CASSSWLANYEQYF. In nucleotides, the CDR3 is TGTGCCAGCAGCTCTTGGCTGGCAAATTACGAGCAGTACTTC.

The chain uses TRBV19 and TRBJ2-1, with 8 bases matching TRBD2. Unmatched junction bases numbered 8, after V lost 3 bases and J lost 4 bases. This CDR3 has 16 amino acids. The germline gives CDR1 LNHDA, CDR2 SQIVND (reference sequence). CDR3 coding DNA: TGTGCCAGTAGTATCACACTAGCGGACCAGTACAATGAGCAGTTCTTC. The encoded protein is CASSITLADQYNEQFF. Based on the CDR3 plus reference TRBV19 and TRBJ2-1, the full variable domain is DGGITQSPKYLFRKEGQNVTLSCEQNLNHDAMYWYRQDPGQGLRLIYYSQIVNDFQKGDIAEGYSVSREKKESFPLTVTSAQKNPTAFYLCASSITLADQYNEQFFGPGTRLTVL.

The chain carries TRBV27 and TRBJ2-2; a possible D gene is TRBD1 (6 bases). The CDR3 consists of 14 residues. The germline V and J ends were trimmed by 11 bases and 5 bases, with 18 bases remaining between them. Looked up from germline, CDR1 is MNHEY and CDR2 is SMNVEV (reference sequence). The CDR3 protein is CAPEGRGRTGELFF. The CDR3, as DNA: TGTGCCCCCGAGGGCAGGGGAAGAACCGGGGAGCTGTTTTTT.

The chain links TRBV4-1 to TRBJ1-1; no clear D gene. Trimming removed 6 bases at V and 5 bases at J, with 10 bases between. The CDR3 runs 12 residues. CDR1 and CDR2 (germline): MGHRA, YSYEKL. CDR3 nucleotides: TGCGCCAGCAGAAGCGGCACTACTGAAGCTTTCTTT. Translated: CASRSGTTEAFF.

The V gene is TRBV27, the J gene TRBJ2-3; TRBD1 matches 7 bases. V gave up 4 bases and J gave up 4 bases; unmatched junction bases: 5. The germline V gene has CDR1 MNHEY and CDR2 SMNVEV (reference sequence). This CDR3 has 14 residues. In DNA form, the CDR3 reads TGTGCCAGCAGTTCACAGGGGTTAGCAGATACGCAGTATTTT. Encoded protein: CASSSQGLADTQYF.

The CDR3 DNA is TGTGCCATCGGGAAGCATTGGGGTAGCGGGACCTACGAGCAGTACTTC. Translated: CAIGKHWGSGTYEQYF. This rearrangement joins TRBV10-3 to TRBJ2-7, with TRBD2 matching 8 bases. V was clipped by 8 bases and J by 2 bases; unmatched bases: 14. This CDR3 is 16 amino acids long. Germline CDR1 ENHRY, CDR2 SYGVKD.